Listed below are T cell receptor beta chains from one sample, sequenced in a study of cytomegalovirus exposure and HLA in healthy donors. This table comes from immunoSEQ multiplex PCR, and its TCRdb copy is limited to in-frame clones, with some not included. The table lists about 140,000 clones, approximately 80% of them singletons, with 2.2% in the top ten. Material: PBMCs. The origin of the receptors is a man aged 25 to 40 in good health and CMV-seronegative. CDR3s include the opening cysteine and the closing phenylalanine or tryptophan. A D gene is named only where the DNA matches it firmly. Clone size is shown for a subset of rows, as once, few, many or a class of expanded clone.

-	-	TRBV9	TRBJ2-5	TGTGCCAGCAGCGTAGTTGGAACAGGGGGGGGGACCCAGTACTTC	CASSVVGTGGGTQYF
-	-	TRBV5-1	TRBJ2-7	TGCGCCAGCAGCCCTCATCTAGCGAACGAGCAGTACTTC	CASSPHLANEQYF
-	-	TRBV4-2	TRBJ1-4	TGTGCCAGCAGAGAAACAGCCGCAACTAATGAAAAACTGTTTTTT	CASRETAATNEKLFF
TRBD2	-	TRBV19	TRBJ2-3	TGTGCCAGTAGTATAGCACTAGCGGTGACAGATACGCAGTATTTT	CASSIALAVTDTQYF
TRBD1	-	TRBV6-5	TRBJ2-7	TGTGCCAGCAGTGAATGGACAGGAGGCTACGAGCAGTACTTC	CASSEWTGGYEQYF
TRBD1	-	TRBV10-1	TRBJ2-7	TGCGCCAGCAGTCAATCCTACCGGGACAGGGGTCTGTACTTC	CASSQSYRDRGLYF
-	-	TRBV30	TRBJ1-1	TGTGCCTGGAGTCGAGGGTCTGGCACTGAAGCTTTCTTT	CAWSRGSGTEAFF
-	-	TRBV6-6	TRBJ2-1	TGTGCCAGCAGCGCAGTTGGGCCGCAGTTCTTC	CASSAVGPQFF
-	-	TRBV7-2	TRBJ1-3	TGTGCCAGCAGCTTAGCAGGGGTACCCTCTGGAAACACCATATATTTT	CASSLAGVPSGNTIYF
TRBD2	-	TRBV27	TRBJ2-7	TGTGCCAGTCACTCACTAGCGGGAGGACCCTACGAGCAGTACTTC	CASHSLAGGPYEQYF
-	-	TRBV2	TRBJ1-1	TGTGCCAGCACCCAACAGGTGATGAACACTGAAGCTTTCTTT	CASTQQVMNTEAFF
TRBD2	-	TRBV30	TRBJ2-7	TGTGCCTGGATCGCTAGCGGGACATTTTCATACGAGCAGTACTTC	CAWIASGTFSYEQYF
TRBD2	few	TRBV4-3	TRBJ2-1	TGCGCCAGCAGCCAGGATACTAGCGCCCCCATCTACAATGAGCAGTTCTTC	CASSQDTSAPIYNEQFF
TRBD1	-	TRBV6-5	TRBJ2-1	TGTGCCAGCAGACTCCCTACAGGGGTAAAGCAGTTCTTC	CASRLPTGVKQFF
TRBD1	-	TRBV28	TRBJ2-7	TGTGCCAGCAGGGTGGGGGGGACAGGGGCCGAGCAGTACTTC	CASRVGGTGAEQYF
TRBD2	-	TRBV7-8	TRBJ2-1	TGTGCCAGCAGCTCGGGGCTAGCGGGTTACAATGAGCAGTTCTTC	CASSSGLAGYNEQFF
TRBD1	few	TRBV6-5	TRBJ1-2	TGTGCCAGCAACTCATCCTGGGGACAGGGATTCTACACCTTC	CASNSSWGQGFYTF
-	-	TRBV11-2	TRBJ1-1	TGTGCCAGCAGCTCCCGAGGGCTGAGGGCTTTCTTT	CASSSRGLRAFF
TRBD2	-	TRBV6-5	TRBJ2-7	TGTGCCAGCAGTTACTCGAGCGGGGAACGCGACTACGAGCAGTACTTC	CASSYSSGERDYEQYF
-	-	TRBV28	TRBJ1-2	TGTGCCAGCACTTCAGGGCCCTCTAACTATGGCTACACCTTC	CASTSGPSNYGYTF
-	few	TRBV19	TRBJ2-7	TGTGCCAGTAGCCTTGGACAGACCTACGAGCAGTACTTC	CASSLGQTYEQYF
-	-	TRBV27	TRBJ2-7	TGTGCCAGCAGCCGCGGGACTCTTGCCTACGAGCAGTACTTC	CASSRGTLAYEQYF
TRBD2	-	TRBV7-2	TRBJ2-7	TGTGCCAGCAGCCACCCTACTAGCGACTCCTACGAGCAGTACTTC	CASSHPTSDSYEQYF